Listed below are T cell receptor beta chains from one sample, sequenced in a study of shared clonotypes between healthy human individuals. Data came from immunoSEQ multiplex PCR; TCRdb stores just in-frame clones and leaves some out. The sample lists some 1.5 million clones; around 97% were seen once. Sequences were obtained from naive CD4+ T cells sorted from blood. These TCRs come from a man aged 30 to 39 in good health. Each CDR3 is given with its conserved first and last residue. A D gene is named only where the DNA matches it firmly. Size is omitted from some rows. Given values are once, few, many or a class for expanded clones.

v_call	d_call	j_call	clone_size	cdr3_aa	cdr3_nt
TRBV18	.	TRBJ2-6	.	CASSPQRSGANVLTF	TGTGCCAGCTCACCGCAGCGCTCTGGGGCCAACGTCCTGACTTTC
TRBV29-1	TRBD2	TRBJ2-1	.	CSVEASSGPMYNEQFF	TGCAGCGTTGAAGCCTCTAGCGGTCCGATGTACAATGAGCAGTTCTTC
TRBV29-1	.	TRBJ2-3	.	CSVLDGFTDTQYF	TGCAGCGTCCTAGACGGGTTCACAGATACGCAGTATTTT
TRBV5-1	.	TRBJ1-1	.	CATNPPGSSRLTERTEAFF	TGCGCCACCAACCCACCAGGGAGCTCCCGGTTGACCGAACGTACTGAAGCTTTCTTT
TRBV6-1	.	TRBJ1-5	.	CASSEGVKNQPQHF	TGTGCCAGCAGTGAAGGAGTCAAGAATCAGCCCCAGCATTTT
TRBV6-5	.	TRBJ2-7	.	CASSYLSSRNEQYF	TGTGCCAGCAGTTACCTTTCCAGCAGAAACGAGCAGTACTTC
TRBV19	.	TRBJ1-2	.	CASTDLQAPNYGYTF	TGTGCCAGTACCGACCTGCAGGCCCCTAACTATGGCTACACCTTC
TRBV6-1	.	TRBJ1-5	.	CASRGETQPQHF	TGTGCCAGCAGAGGGGAGACTCAGCCCCAGCATTTT
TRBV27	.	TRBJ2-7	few	CASSYSRTTSYEQYF	TGTGCCAGCAGTTATTCGAGGACAACTTCCTACGAGCAGTACTTC
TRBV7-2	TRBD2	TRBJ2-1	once	CASSSSSGRANEQFF	TGTGCCAGCAGCTCGTCTAGCGGGAGGGCCAATGAGCAGTTCTTC
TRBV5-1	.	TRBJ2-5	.	CASSLAATQETQYF	TGCGCCAGCAGCTTGGCGGCTACACAAGAGACCCAGTACTTC
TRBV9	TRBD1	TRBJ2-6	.	CASSGQGSGANVLTF	TGTGCCAGCAGCGGACAGGGTTCCGGGGCCAACGTCCTGACTTTC
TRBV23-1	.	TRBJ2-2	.	CASSPTGARNTGELFF	TGCGCCAGCAGTCCCACGGGGGCGAGGAACACCGGGGAGCTGTTTTTT
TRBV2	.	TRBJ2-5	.	CAIPYGGDQETQYF	TGTGCCATCCCCTACGGCGGGGATCAAGAGACCCAGTACTTC
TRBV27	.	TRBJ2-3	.	CASTKSAAGPTDTQYF	TGTGCCAGCACAAAATCGGCGGCCGGCCCCACAGATACGCAGTATTTT
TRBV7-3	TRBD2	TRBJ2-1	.	CASSRQSGSAYNEQFF	TGTGCCAGCAGCCGGCAAAGCGGGAGCGCGTACAATGAGCAGTTCTTC
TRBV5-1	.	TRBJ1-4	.	CASSFLSTNEKLFF	TGCGCCAGCAGCTTTTTGTCAACTAATGAAAAACTGTTTTTT
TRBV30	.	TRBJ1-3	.	CAYSDGRSGNTIYF	TGTGCCTACTCGGACGGGCGCTCTGGAAACACCATATATTTT
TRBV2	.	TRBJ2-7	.	CASRKEGDEQYF	TGTGCCAGCAGAAAAGAGGGAGACGAGCAGTACTTC
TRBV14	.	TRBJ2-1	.	CASSQPLPYNEQFF	TGTGCCAGCAGCCAACCTTTGCCCTACAATGAGCAGTTCTTC
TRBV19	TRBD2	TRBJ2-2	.	CASSILGRLAGTGELFF	TGTGCCAGTAGTATCTTGGGGCGACTAGCGGGAACCGGGGAGCTGTTTTTT
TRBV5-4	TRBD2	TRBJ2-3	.	CASSIRLAGDADTQYF	TGTGCCAGCAGCATCCGTTTAGCGGGAGACGCAGATACGCAGTATTTT
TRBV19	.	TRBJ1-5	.	CASNREVGKLNQPQHF	TGTGCCAGTAACCGCGAGGTAGGCAAACTCAATCAGCCCCAGCATTTT
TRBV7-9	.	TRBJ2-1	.	CASSPRGKLNEQFF	TGTGCCAGCAGCCCCCGGGGGAAACTCAATGAGCAGTTCTTC
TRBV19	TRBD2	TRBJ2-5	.	CASSGWTSGREETQYF	TGTGCCAGTAGTGGGTGGACTAGCGGGAGAGAAGAGACCCAGTACTTC
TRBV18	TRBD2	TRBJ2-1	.	CASSRSRLAGNEQFF	TGTGCCAGCTCACGTTCCAGACTAGCGGGAAATGAGCAGTTCTTC
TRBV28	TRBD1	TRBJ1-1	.	CASSLTQGVGYTEAFF	TGTGCCAGCAGTCTCACACAGGGGGTGGGGTACACTGAAGCTTTCTTT
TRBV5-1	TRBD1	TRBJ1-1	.	CASSLGTGTTEAFF	TGCGCCAGCAGCTTGGGGACAGGGACCACTGAAGCTTTCTTT
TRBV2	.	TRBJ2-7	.	CASSEFYEQYF	TGTGCCAGCAGTGAATTCTACGAGCAGTACTTC
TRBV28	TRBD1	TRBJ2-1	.	CASSFRDRVSDEQFF	TGTGCCAGCAGTTTCCGGGACAGGGTGTCGGATGAGCAGTTCTTC
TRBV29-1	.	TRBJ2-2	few	CSVAVGRNGELFF	TGCAGCGTTGCCGTCGGGAGAAATGGGGAGCTGTTTTTT
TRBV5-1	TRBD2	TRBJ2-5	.	CASSPQGGGQTQYF	TGCGCCAGCAGCCCCCAAGGCGGGGGGCAGACCCAGTACTTC
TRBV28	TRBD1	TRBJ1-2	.	CASRRQGWNYGYTF	TGTGCCAGCCGGAGACAGGGATGGAACTATGGCTACACCTTC
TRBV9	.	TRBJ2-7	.	CASSVTFEPGYEQYF	TGTGCCAGCAGCGTAACATTCGAGCCAGGCTACGAGCAGTACTTC
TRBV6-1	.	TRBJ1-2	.	CASSEHGHNYGYTF	TGTGCCAGCAGTGAACACGGTCATAACTATGGCTACACCTTC
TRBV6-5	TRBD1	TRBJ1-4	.	CASSYLTGAGEKLFF	TGTGCCAGCAGTTATCTGACAGGGGCGGGTGAAAAACTGTTTTTT
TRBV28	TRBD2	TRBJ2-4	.	CASSSGLAGVLAKNIQYF	TGTGCCAGCAGTTCGGGACTAGCGGGAGTGTTAGCCAAAAACATTCAGTACTTC
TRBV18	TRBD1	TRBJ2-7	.	CASSPGQGRENYYEQYF	TGTGCCAGCTCACCGGGACAGGGGCGGGAGAATTATTACGAGCAGTACTTC
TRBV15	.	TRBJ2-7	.	CATSTPEGPDYEQYF	TGTGCCACCAGCACTCCCGAAGGGCCCGACTACGAGCAGTACTTC
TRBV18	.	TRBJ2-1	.	CASSPEGMSYNEQFF	TGTGCCAGCTCTCCGGAGGGGATGTCCTACAATGAGCAGTTCTTC
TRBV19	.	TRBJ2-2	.	CASKYLGIWDGELFF	TGTGCCAGTAAATATTTGGGGATTTGGGACGGGGAGCTGTTTTTT
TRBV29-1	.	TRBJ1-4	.	CSVPGMGIGEKLFF	TGCAGCGTTCCGGGGATGGGTATAGGAGAAAAACTGTTTTTT
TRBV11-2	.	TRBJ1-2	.	CASSGGRTSNYGYTF	TGTGCCAGCAGCGGGGGCCGAACTTCTAACTATGGCTACACCTTC
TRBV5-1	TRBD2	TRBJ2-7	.	CASSLAGGLGEQYF	TGCGCCAGCAGCTTAGCGGGAGGGCTAGGCGAGCAGTACTTC
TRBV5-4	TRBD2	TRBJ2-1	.	CASSQRLAGGPLGEQFF	TGTGCCAGCAGCCAGAGACTAGCGGGAGGGCCTCTCGGTGAGCAGTTCTTC